This T cell receptor (beta chain) was profiled in a study of shared clonotypes between healthy human individuals. Clones were read by immunoSEQ multiplex PCR, and TCRdb kept only the in-frame ones, dropping some. The sample contains around 330,000 clones, roughly 70% of which appear only once. Note on this clone: The antigen is unknown.

Study-wide points: Naive subsets typically showed greater estimated richness than memory subsets.

The CDR3 is 15 residues long. Looked up from germline, CDR1 is ENHRY and CDR2 is SYGVKD. The V end was cut by 3 bases, the J end by 4 bases, with 15 bases between. The rearrangement uses TRBV10-3 and TRBJ1-1, with D maybe TRBD1 (5 bases). The sequence came from a young man in good health. Material for sequencing was memory CD4+ T cells sorted from blood. The subset here: CD45RA-negative fraction. In nucleotides, the CDR3 is TGTGCCATCAGTGATTTTACGTTGGGACGCACTGAAGCTTTCTTT. This encodes CAISDFTLGRTEAFF.